Given below is one T cell receptor beta chain in context. Its antigen remains undetermined. Base quality data are lacking; no much larger clone is found one base away. As encoded in the germline V gene, CDR1 is SGHVS while CDR2 is FNYEAQ. The CDR3 has 13 amino acids, counting the end cysteine and phenylalanine. CDR3 DNA only is kept here, 39 bases in frame from base 1. The junction shows trimming of 5 bases on V and 6 bases on J, and the gene matches do not reach 7 bases of it. This sample is part of a study of cytomegalovirus exposure and HLA in healthy donors (TCRdb year 2017). About the study as a whole: According to an earlier analysis of several hundred of the donors, some 180 million T cells yielded approximately 120 million unique TCR beta sequences and about 300 Gb of sequence data. Of the 300 to 450 genotyped donors, 65% to 90% fell in the genetic ancestry cluster associated with self-reported Caucasian donors. In an earlier analysis of over 550 of the donors, high-throughput TCR beta sequencing was used to judge whether each TCR beta V gene segment behaved as functional or pseudogenic. Typing coverage differed by locus: A, B, C, DRB1 and DQB1 were typed in roughly 620-640 donors, DQA1 in roughly 500, DPA1 in nearly 610, and DPB1 in approximately 450. A separate validation cohort of roughly 130 different subjects was used in addition to the 666-subject first cohort. Both class I and class II loci were covered by HLA typing, at four-digit resolution. All discovery cohort repertoires had been generated on a single sequencing platform. Among 300 to 500 genotyped donors of the cohort, an average of approximately 240,000 unique TCR beta nucleotide sequences was sequenced per donor, of which about 19% were non-productive. An early release covering just under 650 HLA-typed donors comprised about 290 gigabases of sequencing data and approximately 80 million unique TCR sequences. Alongside the repertoire data, information on donor age, sex, ethnicity and CMV serostatus was compiled. Five DR-DQ haplotypes were handled as single units for association and clustering, since linkage in the cohort was strong. The T cell repertoires of 550 to 850 subjects were profiled by immunosequencing and related to cytomegalovirus serostatus. In a later genetic analysis, genome-wide SNP genotypes for 398 of the 666 donors were used, and that subset was treated as a discovery cohort. The study was designed to test whether signatures of past pathogen exposure could be identified by cataloging public T cell receptors. Rather than drawing on any new phenotypic data, the later analysis identified candidate immune exposures from TCR beta sequences and the way those sequences occurred across donors. To study patterns of TCR occurrence, a later analysis re-analyzed previously published TCR beta repertoires from several hundred donors and added high-resolution HLA genotyping. To predict cytomegalovirus infection status, the study combined high-throughput TCR immunosequencing, statistical association of individual TCRs with disease status, and machine learning.

The library was prepared using the immunoSEQ multiplex PCR assay. For the multiplex PCR, a mixture combining 60 forward primers for TCR Vbeta segments and 13 reverse primers for TCR Jbeta segments was used. Amplification of the CDR3 region of rearranged TCR beta genes was performed with a multiplex PCR assay on genomic DNA. The amplified TCR beta libraries were sequenced on the Illumina HiSeq System as 87-base-pair reads. From the authors' description of their analysis: A later analysis counted approximately 74 million unique TCR beta chains across the 600 to 850 repertoires, and around 9.9 million of these chains were shared by at least two donors. To remove PCR and sequencing errors, raw reads were error-corrected and collapsed into unique sequences using a nearest-neighbor algorithm that merged closely related sequences. To assign V, D and J gene segments, CDR3 sequences were aligned to IMGT reference sequences. For a sequence to be retained, at least a six-nucleotide match to both a V gene segment and a J gene segment was required. A rearrangement counted as productive if the CDR3 had no stop codons and remained in frame with V and J, and every other rearrangement counted as non-productive. CDR3 was defined by IMGT convention, running from the second conserved V-encoded cysteine to the conserved J-encoded phenylalanine. The earlier analysis of a few hundred of the donors excluded any sequence lacking an unambiguous match to a single V gene segment. In an earlier analysis of approximately 610 of the donors, V segments were called functional above 56.7% productive rearrangements and were called segregating when the between-donor standard deviation exceeded 5%. A statistical classification framework was developed to diagnose cytomegalovirus status using the catalog of TCR beta chain sequences. In a later analysis, V and J genes were assigned by comparing TCR nucleotide sequences against IMGT/GENE-DB human TR gene sequences. In a later analysis, CDR3 sequences and most-parsimonious VDJ recombination scenarios were assigned using the TCRdist pipeline. In a later analysis, every TCR beta chain was defined by the combination of its CDR3 amino acid sequence and its V-gene family, and reads without a unique V-gene family were dropped. As a way to deal with suspected cross-contamination and a sequencing artifact, a later analysis dropped 450 to 600 nucleotide sequences that were highly shared and had low generation probability. For each public chain, a later analysis derived a clonal expansion index from normalized ranks of inferred template counts within each repertoire. Generation probabilities in a later analysis came from a VDJ recombination model fitted to out-of-frame rearrangements, and those results were checked against IGoR. In a later analysis, hypergeometric tests were used to score TCR-TCR, TCR-HLA and TCR-CMV co-occurrence, with a repertoire-size bias correction applied to TCR pairs. False discovery rates were estimated in a later analysis by permuting HLA or CMV assignments 20 times. In a later analysis, co-occurring TCRs were grouped using DBSCAN, and TCRdist sequence similarity was added for clustering within HLA-allele-positive subsets. Repertoires with fewer than 30,000 or more than 120,000 public chains, plus five repertoires with anomalous nucleotide sharing, were excluded from co-occurrence clustering. TCRdb provides this immuneACCESS table in a form limited to in-frame rearrangements. Some clones are lacking; in checked studies, under half of them reflect an unresolved V gene, and why the rest are absent is not known. The DNA gave D and trimming, while V, J and clone size come from that table. For this sample there are approximately 150,000 clones; approximately 85% appear just once. The biggest ten clones account for about 0.51% of the sample.

The cohort comprised some 680 healthy bone marrow donors. All cohort members were sampled while nominally healthy, although unrecorded immune exposures were likely present. The donor was CMV seronegative and belonged to the group of several hundred seronegative cohort members. A peripheral blood sample was collected from each donor, and TCR beta sequencing was performed on peripheral blood mononuclear cells. The Qiagen DNeasy Blood Extraction Kit was used to extract genomic DNA from the blood cell samples. The investigation overall reported the following: The 87-base-pair reads could not distinguish some IMGT-functional V segments, including TRBV6-2 and TRBV6-3, so those segments were excluded. A later analysis found that TCR association rates varied across HLA loci, with DRB1 alleles showing the most associated TCRs and HLA-C alleles the fewest. The classifier was reported to diagnose cytomegalovirus status with high specificity and sensitivity in both the original and validation cohorts. When HLA alleles, especially DR and DQ, strongly co-occurred, TCR associations were difficult to assign to individual alleles. HLA typing was unavailable for some donors at each locus, so association tests used only the typed subset. In a later genetic analysis, fewer N-insertions in productive TCRs were reported among donors in an Asian-associated ancestry cluster than the roughly 710-donor mean. In an earlier analysis of more than 450 of the donors, most TCR beta V segments were observed in productive rearrangements about 87% or about 30% of the time, broadly matching IMGT annotations. A cluster of highly shared sequence variants was judged likely to be a technical artifact of the sequencing pipeline. The presence/absence analyses assumed that sequencing depth was roughly uniform across donors, and that assumption may not be true. A further reported finding was that TCR beta sequences accurately predicted the HLA-A and HLA-B alleles for most subjects in the first cohort. In vitro tests confirmed that a few of the cytomegalovirus-associated TCR beta chains recognize cytomegalovirus antigens. Because counts were too low, seventeen rarely observed V segments, including chromosome 9 orphons, were excluded from the earlier analysis of around 640 of the donors. The only immune exposure information available for the cohort was CMV serostatus. It was suggested by the authors that the approach could potentially be generalized to other disease states and immunological phenotypes. At a false discovery rate of 0.05, a later analysis linked about 17,000 TCR beta sequences to specific HLA alleles. Across donors, most TCR sequences were observed very rarely, whereas some public TCRs were present in many individuals. A later analysis reported that several top co-occurrence clusters appeared linked to parvovirus B19, influenza, CMV and Epstein-Barr virus. Correlated functional status among segregating V segments might be attributable to linkage disequilibrium, but an unknown experimental factor could not be ruled out. In a later analysis, most CMV-associated TCR beta chains were found to appear HLA-restricted, with HLA associations seemingly driven largely by CMV exposure. In the study, roughly 160 TCR beta chains were listed as associated with cytomegalovirus. In this cohort, only TCR beta chains were sequenced, and detectable features were limited by the absence of alpha or paired-chain data. A later analysis found that HLA-associated TCR beta chains were more clonally expanded and had lower generation probabilities than equally common non-associated chains. In a later genetic analysis, a missense DCLRE1C variant was associated with V-gene and J-gene trimming of TCR beta chains, and the association was replicated in an independent cohort.

The rearranged segments are TRBV7-6 and TRBJ2-7, with 7 central nucleotides matching TRBD2. Sequences were obtained from PBMCs. This receptor was identified in a woman aged 40 to 49 in good health and CMV-seronegative. The DNA sequence is given as TGTGCCAGCAGCGCGACTAGCTGGAGCGAGCAGTACTTC. Its protein reads: CASSATSWSEQYF.